The 18 T cell receptor beta chains listed next were all sequenced from one sample in a study of blood T cell repertoires in COVID-19. Measured with immunoSEQ multiplex PCR; TCRdb has only the in-frame clones, and not every one. The sample holds 130,000 or so clones, more than 75% seen once. Sequencing was performed on peripheral blood. The receptors shown here come from a woman aged 50 to 60 who had recovered from COVID-19.

The chain couples TRBV19 to TRBJ2-7; D may be TRBD1 (5 bases). The germline V and J ends were trimmed by 4 bases and 3 bases, with 22 bases remaining between them. The CDR3 contains 17 residues. Germline CDR1 and CDR2: LNHDA and SQIVND (reference sequence). This CDR3 is CASSTQGIKESHYEQYF. The CDR3 nucleotides are TGTGCCAGTAGTACTCAGGGAATTAAAGAATCCCACTACGAGCAGTACTTC.

The CDR3 nucleotides are TGTGCCAGCAGTGAAGCGCCCAGGGTTAATGAAAAACTGTTTTTT. It specifies CASSEAPRVNEKLFF. The rearrangement uses TRBV2 and TRBJ1-4; D perhaps matches TRBD1 (5 bases). From germline, CDR1 is SNHLY and CDR2 FYNNEI. Trimming stripped 0 bases from V and 4 bases from J, with 9 bases between. This CDR3 is built from 15 residues.

The V gene is TRBV5-1, the J gene TRBJ1-4; TRBD1 matches 9 bases. The CDR3 has 14 amino acids. The germline V gene has CDR1 SGHRS and CDR2 YFSETQ. After removal of 4 bases from V and 8 bases from J, the junction contained 6 bases not matched to a gene. CDR3 nucleotides: TGCGCCAGCAGCCAGGGACAGGGAATGGAAAAACTGTTTTTT. Translating gives CASSQGQGMEKLFF.

V gene TRBV7-3 combines with J gene TRBJ1-2; D gene ambiguous. Germline loops: CDR1 SGHTA, CDR2 FQGTGA. The CDR3 length is 12 residues. Trimming pared 5 bases from V and 6 bases from J, leaving 10 bases between. The CDR3 nucleotides are TGTGCCAGCAGCGAGCTCTATAATGGCTACACCTTC. Amino acids: CASSELYNGYTF.

This clone was seen once. The CDR3 DNA reads TGTGCCAGCAGCTTATTTAGGACTAGAAGCTCCTACGAGCAGTACTTC. Protein sequence: CASSLFRTRSSYEQYF. This sequence joins TRBV7-9 and TRBJ2-7, with 7 bases identical to TRBD2. This CDR3 has 16 residues. J was trimmed by 0 bases and V by 2 bases; bases with no gene match: 7. Per germline, CDR1 SEHNR and CDR2 FQNEAQ (reference sequence).

The CDR3 nucleotides are TGTGCCAGCAGCTTGGTTGTCTTGGCGGGACAGGGGCTAAATGGCTACACCTTC. Protein sequence: CASSLVVLAGQGLNGYTF. The rearrangement uses TRBV5-6 and TRBJ1-2; 10 nucleotides line up with TRBD1. V gave up 0 bases and J gave up 6 bases; unmatched junction bases: 14. There are 18 residues in the CDR3. The germline gives CDR1 SGHDT, CDR2 YYEEEE. Full variable domain (outside the CDR3, taken from reference TRBV5-6 and TRBJ1-2): DAGVTQSPTHLIKTRGQQVTLRCSPKSGHDTVSWYQQALGQGPQFIFQYYEEEERQRGNFPDRFSGHQFPNYSSELNVNALLLGDSALYLCASSLVVLAGQGLNGYTFGSGTRLTVV.

This chain links TRBV9 with TRBJ2-1, with D possibly TRBD1 on 6 matching bases. This CDR3 comprises 13 residues. Germline loops: CDR1 SGDLS, CDR2 YYNGEE. V was cut by 0 bases and J by 10 bases, with 11 bases left in between. The CDR3 sequence: CASSVERDTEQFF. Here the CDR3 DNA reads TGTGCCAGCAGCGTAGAACGGGACACCGAGCAGTTCTTC.

The rearrangement uses TRBV27 and TRBJ2-1; the D gene is possibly TRBD1 (6 bases). This CDR3 contains 16 residues. The germline V and J ends were trimmed by 4 bases and 5 bases, with 18 bases remaining between them. Germline lookup yields CDR1 MNHEY and CDR2 SMNVEV (reference sequence). The CDR3 sequence: CASSSRAGAGHNEQFF. The CDR3 DNA follows: TGTGCCAGCAGTTCGCGGGCAGGGGCGGGCCACAATGAGCAGTTCTTC.

A few counts support this clone. The rearrangement joins TRBV10-1 to TRBJ2-7; TRBD1 matches 7 bases. The CDR3 contains 16 residues. With 0 bases clipped from V and 3 bases from J, the junction kept 8 bases outside the gene matches. The germline gives CDR1 WNHNN, CDR2 SYGVQD (reference sequence). DNA for the CDR3: TGCGCCAGCAGTGAGTCTGGCGCAGGGGGATTCTACGAGCAGTACTTC. Translating gives CASSESGAGGFYEQYF.

The J gene is TRBJ1-6, the V gene TRBV3-1 (or the pseudogene TRBV3-2); perhaps TRBD1 as D (5 bases). V lost 6 bases and J 5 bases, leaving 8 bases between the germline ends. Germline CDR1 reads LGHDT; CDR2 reads YNNKEL (reference sequence). The CDR3 runs 13 residues. CDR3 coding DNA: TGTGCCAGCAGAGGGGTAGATAATTCACCCCTCCACTTT. Residues: CASRGVDNSPLHF.

The J gene is TRBJ2-2, the V gene TRBV2; D might be TRBD2 (5 bases). The CDR3 is made up of 13 amino acids. Germline CDR1 and CDR2: SNHLY and FYNNEI. Trimming cost V 6 bases and J 5 bases, with 10 bases left between them. The chain's CDR3 is CASRVRETGELFF. DNA for the CDR3: TGTGCCAGCAGGGTGAGGGAAACCGGGGAGCTGTTTTTT.

The chain uses TRBV5-5 and TRBJ2-2; 8 nucleotides line up with TRBD2. Germline V gives CDR1 SGHKS, CDR2 YYEKEE (reference sequence). The V gene end was trimmed by 0 bases and the J gene end by 8 bases; junction bases not matched to a gene: 6. This CDR3 region has 15 residues. CDR3: CASSLAATSVGELFF. As DNA, the CDR3 is TGTGCCAGCAGCTTGGCCGCGACTAGCGTAGGGGAGCTGTTTTTT.

This clone has a handful of counts. The CDR3 region is CASSPSGGGNNEQFF. CDR3 nucleotides: TGTGCCAGCAGCCCCAGCGGGGGTGGCAACAATGAGCAGTTCTTC. The V and J genes are TRBV7-4 and TRBJ2-1, with 8 bases lining up with TRBD2. V was pared by 5 bases and J by 5 bases, with 8 bases of the junction left unmatched. The CDR3 runs to 15 residues. Germline V gives CDR1 SGHVT, CDR2 SQSDAQ.

The chain joins TRBV18 to TRBJ2-1; 12 positions match TRBD2. CDR3 length: 15 amino acids. J was trimmed by 6 bases and V by 2 bases; bases with no gene match: 2. Looked up from germline, CDR1 is KGHSH and CDR2 is LQKENI. CDR3 loop: CASSPGLAGSNEQFF. In DNA form, the CDR3 reads TGTGCCAGCTCACCAGGACTAGCGGGATCCAATGAGCAGTTCTTC.

V usage is TRBV9 and J usage is TRBJ2-5; weak D call: TRBD2 (5 bases). Germline V gene lookup returns CDR1 SGDLS and CDR2 YYNGEE. The germline V and J ends were trimmed by 0 bases and 3 bases, with 9 bases remaining between them. The CDR3 loop spans 14 amino acids. The CDR3 nucleotides read TGTGCCAGCAGCGTAGCGCCGGGAAAAGAGACCCAGTACTTC. Encoded protein: CASSVAPGKETQYF.

This chain connects TRBV28 to TRBJ1-1, with 7 bases aligning to TRBD1. This CDR3 has 13 residues. V shed 10 bases, J shed 5 bases, and the junction held 10 bases outside the gene matches. Germline CDR1 MDHEN, CDR2 SYDVKM. CDR3 DNA sequence: TGTGCCAACAGGGGAGGGGATGGGACTGAAGCTTTCTTT. Encoded protein: CANRGGDGTEAFF.

In this sample, this clone turned up a few times. J is TRBJ1-1 and V is TRBV29-1; D is unclear. Per the germline V gene, CDR1 is SQVTM and CDR2 is ANQGSEA. The CDR3 has 11 residues. V lost 6 bases, J lost 1 base, and 6 bases lay in between. The CDR3 loop is CSVLGNTEAFF. The CDR3, as DNA: TGCAGCGTGCTCGGGAACACTGAAGCTTTCTTT.

The genes are TRBV13 and TRBJ2-1; the match to TRBD2 covers 7 bases. Germline CDR1 and CDR2: PRHDT and FYEKMQ (reference sequence). This CDR3 is 13 amino acids long. The J segment lost 6 bases and the V segment lost 3 bases, leaving 2 bases of the junction unmatched. The CDR3 loop reads CASSFGGVNEQFF. The CDR3 bases are TGTGCCAGCAGCTTTGGGGGGGTCAATGAGCAGTTCTTC.